These 15 T cell receptor beta chains were sequenced from one sample in a study of CXCR3-negative and CXCR3-positive naive CD8 T cells. cDNA libraries for TRB were generated by 5' RACE incorporating UMI labels. After re-calling the 5' RACE reads, TCRdb lists one entry per CDR3 protein, DNA absent. Recorded for this sample: about 56,000 distinct CDR3 sequences. Specimen: memory CD8+ T cells from blood. These receptor sequences come from a human donor in good health. Some clones in this sample may be carry-over from other donors' samples.

The chain combines TRBV5-4 with TRBJ2-7; TCRdb names TRBD1, which stays unverified in the absence of DNA. CDR3 size: 14 residues. CDR1 and CDR2 (germline): SGHNT, YYREEE (reference sequence). CDR3 loop: CASSSGGQRYEQYF.

This chain links TRBV24-1 with TRBJ2-2; TCRdb designates TRBD2, a call that cannot be tested without DNA. The CDR3 runs 18 residues. Germline assignment: CDR1 KGHDR and CDR2 SFDVKD. CDR3 loop: CATSDFGLAGGNTGELFF.

The chain recombines TRBV6-5 with TRBJ2-5; TCRdb's D call, TRBD2, is unchecked because there is no DNA. This CDR3 is 16 amino acids long. In germline, CDR1 is MNHEY, CDR2 SVGAGI. The CDR3 region is CASRGRRGVGGETQYF.

This rearrangement joins TRBV7-9 to TRBJ2-7; TCRdb gives TRBD1 as the D gene, but with no DNA this cannot be confirmed. The germline gives CDR1 SEHNR, CDR2 FQNEAQ (reference sequence). The CDR3 length is 14 residues. This CDR3 is CASSQVGQGYEQYF.

The chain combines TRBV12-3 or TRBV12-4 with TRBJ1-4; lacking DNA, the TRBD1 call made by TCRdb goes unchecked. This CDR3 has 13 amino acids. CDR3: CASSFRGSEKLFF.

The rearrangement uses TRBV28 and TRBJ2-2; lacking DNA, the TRBD2 call made by TCRdb goes unchecked. Germline CDR1 MDHEN, CDR2 SYDVKM. This CDR3 spans 15 amino acids. CDR3 sequence: CASKTVLGVAGELFF.

The chain is built from TRBV7-3 and TRBJ2-1; TCRdb reports TRBD1, a call that lacks DNA to check it against. CDR3 length equals 18 residues. CDR1 and CDR2 (germline): SGHTA, FQGTGA. CDR3 amino acids: CASSRPIQGGGSYNEQFF.

J is TRBJ1-6 and V is TRBV29-1. Germline V gene sequence: CDR1 SQVTM, CDR2 ANQGSEA. This CDR3 is 11 amino acids long. CDR3 region: CSVDNNLPLHF.

The chain uses TRBV11-2 and TRBJ2-7; the D gene TCRdb calls, TRBD2, cannot be checked with no DNA. The CDR3 contains 16 residues. Germline V CDR1 and CDR2: SGHAT, FQNNGV. The CDR3 sequence: CASSPGTSGGIYEQYF.

V usage is TRBV29-1 and J usage is TRBJ2-5; TCRdb designates TRBD1, a call that cannot be tested without DNA. CDR3 length: 12 amino acids. Germline lookup yields CDR1 SQVTM and CDR2 ANQGSEA. The CDR3: CSVEGHSETQYF.

J is TRBJ2-7 and V is TRBV7-9; TCRdb calls TRBD1, which cannot be checked without DNA. The CDR3 totals 11 residues. In germline, CDR1 is SEHNR, CDR2 FQNEAQ (reference sequence). CDR3 region: CASRGQYEQYF.

The chain joins TRBV25-1 to TRBJ2-1; TCRdb proposes TRBD1, but this gene call is untestable without DNA. The CDR3 sequence is 16 residues long. CDR1 and CDR2 (germline): MGHDK, SYGVNS. The chain's CDR3 is CASSEPTGRAYNEQFF.

The chain uses TRBV20-1 and TRBJ2-3; TCRdb's D call, TRBD1, is unchecked because there is no DNA. From germline, CDR1 is DFQATT and CDR2 SNEGSKA (reference sequence). CDR3 length: 16 residues. This CDR3 is CSAGSKGGTSTDTQYF.

This sequence joins TRBV7-6 and TRBJ2-2; the D call of TRBD1 rests on TCRdb alone, since no DNA is present to check it. Germline V gene lookup returns CDR1 SGHVS and CDR2 FNYEAQ. CDR3 length: 15 residues. The CDR3 loop reads CASSLLSQGLRELFF. Looking up the rest from reference TRBV7-6 and TRBJ2-2 gives the full variable domain: GAGVSQSPRYKVTKRGQDVALRCDPISGHVSLYWYRQALGQGPEFLTYFNYEAQQDKSGLPNDRFSAERPEGSISTLTIQRTEQRDSAMYRCASSLLSQGLRELFFGEGSRLTVL.

This chain uses TRBV29-1 with TRBJ2-7; as DNA is missing, the TRBD1 call by TCRdb cannot be tested. CDR3 length: 13 amino acids. The germline gives CDR1 SQVTM, CDR2 ANQGSEA. This CDR3 reads CSVQTGSGYEQYF.